This entry is about one TCR beta chain. Antigen unknown. Researchers ran the PCR with 60 Vbeta and 13 Jbeta primers. Data came from immunoSEQ multiplex PCR; TCRdb stores just in-frame clones and leaves some out. The sample holds about 120,000 clones, 75% to 85% seen once. The CDR3 sequence is 13 residues long. V lost 5 bases to trimming and J lost 5 bases, with 13 bases between them. Germline values: CDR1 SGHNT, CDR2 YYREEE (reference sequence). The data were taken from a study of cytomegalovirus exposure and HLA in healthy donors. Study details: Of the donors genotyped, several hundred in all, about 82% fell in the Caucasian-associated ancestry cluster. General study findings and limits: Reports described diagnosis of cytomegalovirus status by the classifier as highly specific and sensitive. The study had only CMV serostatus as immune exposure information.

The sample comprised PBMCs. The origin of this receptor is a female donor in good health and CMV-seropositive. V gene TRBV5-4 combines with J gene TRBJ1-1; a weak D match, TRBD1 (5 bases). The DNA for the CDR3 is TGTGCCAGCAGTTCCCGCGGGGGGACTGAAGCTTTCTTT. It encodes CASSSRGGTEAFF. Variable domain in full (rest from reference TRBV5-4 and TRBJ1-1): ETGVTQSPTHLIKTRGQQVTLRCSSQSGHNTVSWYQQALGQGPQFIFQYYREEENGRGNFPPRFSGLQFPNYSSELNVNALELDDSALYLCASSSRGGTEAFFGQGTRLTVV.